Below are 23 T cell receptor beta chains sequenced from a single sample in a study of spatial heterogeneity in lung cancer. MiXCR, applied by TCRdb to the 5' RACE reads, yields one record per CDR3 protein. The data contain about 8,600 distinct CDR3 sequences, 3.5% to 5% of them seen just once; the ten biggest clones take up approximately 30%. Time point indicated: sample taken at primary tumor resection. Sequencing was performed on whole RNA extracted from tumor and nontumor lung tissue, or from frozen PBMC, and the material was left unsorted. Sequences were derived from PBMCs, sampled at surgery. These receptor sequences come from a male donor with early-stage non-small cell lung cancer.

This clonotype was recorded at least ten times. This beta chain is a stray sequence in a library constructed for alpha chains; its clone size is not meaningful. The chain has TRBV15 and TRBJ1-1; D is ambiguous. The CDR3 has 13 residues. Germline CDR1 LNHNV, CDR2 YYDKDF (reference sequence). V dropped 0 bases and J dropped 5 bases, with 7 bases sitting between them. CDR3 residues: CATSRDYPTEAFF. CDR3 coding DNA: TGTGCCACCAGCAGAGATTACCCGACTGAAGCTTTCTTT.

Comment on this clonotype: Little can be read into the size of this beta chain, an off-target read in a library designed for alpha chains. The gene calls are TRBV12-3 or TRBV12-4 and TRBJ1-2; D might be TRBD1 (5 bases). V was trimmed by 6 bases and J by 2 bases, leaving 10 bases between them. CDR3 length equals 13 residues. This CDR3 is CASSQDRNYGYTF. CDR3 nucleotides: TGTGCCAGCAGCCAAGACAGAAACTATGGCTACACCTTC.

This clonotype was seen at least ten times. The size of this beta chain means little, since it is a stray read in a library made for alpha chains. This sequence joins TRBV5-1 and TRBJ2-1, with unresolved D. The V gene lost 4 bases and the J gene lost 4 bases, with 12 bases spanning the gap. Germline CDR1 is SGHRS and CDR2 is YFSETQ. CDR3 length: 14 residues. This CDR3 reads CASSPPPSYNEQFF. In DNA, the CDR3 is TGCGCCAGCAGCCCCCCTCCATCGTACAATGAGCAGTTCTTC.

A remark on this clonotype: A much larger clone differs from this one at a single base, so this may be a read error. This beta chain turned up in a library designed for alpha chains; as an off-target read, its abundance says little. This chain connects TRBV11-2 to TRBJ2-3; 10 positions agree with TRBD2. Germline-derived CDR1 and CDR2 are SGHAT and FQNNGV. CDR3 length: 16 residues. DNA of the CDR3: TGTGCCAGCAGCTTGGCTAGCGGGGGAGCGGCAGATACGCGGTATTTT. Encoded protein: CASSLASGGAADTRYF. The whole variable domain, filled in from reference TRBV11-2 and TRBJ2-3, reads EAGVAQSPRYKIIEKRQSVAFWCNPISGHATLYWYQQILGQGPKLLIQFQNNGVVDDSQLPKDRFSAERLKGVDSTLKIQPAKLEDSAVYLCASSLASGGAADTRYFGPGTRLTVL.

This clonotype was seen ten or more times. This beta chain is a stray sequence in a library constructed for alpha chains; its clone size is not meaningful. This sequence joins TRBV9 and TRBJ1-2; D unresolved. V was cut by 3 bases and J by 3 bases, with 18 bases left in between. CDR3 length: 16 residues. CDR1 is SGDLS and CDR2 is YYNGEE in the germline V gene. The chain's CDR3 is CASSAKNRLPYYGYTF. For the CDR3, the DNA is TGTGCCAGCAGCGCAAAAAACAGACTTCCATACTATGGCTACACCTTC. The entire variable domain, with the rest obtained from reference TRBV9 and TRBJ1-2, is as follows: DSGVTQTPKHLITATGQRVTLRCSPRSGDLSVYWYQQSLDQGLQFLIQYYNGEERAKGNILERFSAQQFPDLHSELNLSSLELGDSALYFCASSAKNRLPYYGYTFGSGTRLTVV.

This clonotype has ten or more counts. This beta chain lies outside the target of a library built for alpha chains; its clone size means little. The V and J genes are TRBV28 and TRBJ1-6, with D unclear. The germline CDR1 and CDR2 sequences are MDHEN and SYDVKM. V lost 7 bases, J lost 0 bases, and 13 bases lay in between. The CDR3 has 16 residues. The CDR3, as DNA: TGTGCCAGCACCTTAGGACGGAACTCCTATAATTCACCCCTCCACTTT. Protein sequence: CASTLGRNSYNSPLHF.

By share, this clonotype ranks as medium-sized (0.01 to 0.1%). This beta chain appears as a stray read in a library generated for alpha chains; its size is not informative. The chain combines TRBV28 with TRBJ2-5; D unclear. Trimming left V 4 bases short and J 5 bases short, with 20 bases between. CDR3 length: 16 amino acids. Germline CDR1 reads MDHEN; CDR2 reads SYDVKM. The CDR3 loop reads CASSSILLSRLETQYF. DNA for the CDR3: TGTGCCAGCAGTTCGATTCTACTTTCTCGTCTGGAGACCCAGTACTTC.

Many counts were recorded for this clonotype. A library prepared for alpha chains yielded this beta chain as an off-target read; its size is of little meaning. The chain is built from TRBV14 and TRBJ1-5, with 8 bases that match TRBD1. This CDR3 contains 18 residues. V shed 1 base, J shed 4 bases, and the junction held 12 bases outside the gene matches. Germline V CDR1 and CDR2: SGHDN, FVKESK. The CDR3 DNA reads TGTGCCAGCAGCCAAGCTACCCCGACAGGGGCAGGGAATCAGCCCCAGCATTTT. Its protein is CASSQATPTGAGNQPQHF.

This clonotype was counted at least ten times. A library prepared for alpha chains yielded this beta chain as an off-target read; its size is of little meaning. The rearrangement links TRBV9 to TRBJ2-7, with D unresolved. The CDR3 is made up of 15 amino acids. Deletions cut 0 bases from V and 0 bases from J, with 10 bases between. CDR1 and CDR2 (germline): SGDLS, YYNGEE. This CDR3 is CASSVGTVSSYEQYF. CDR3 DNA sequence: TGTGCCAGCAGCGTAGGGACGGTAAGCTCCTACGAGCAGTACTTC.

This clonotype was counted at least ten times. This beta chain is off target for a library built for alpha chains, so its abundance means little. This rearrangement joins TRBV5-1 to TRBJ2-5; tentative D call: TRBD2 (5 bases). This CDR3 spans 12 amino acids. V lost 6 bases and J 6 bases, leaving 12 bases between the germline ends. From germline, CDR1 is SGHRS and CDR2 YFSETQ. CDR3 sequence (DNA): TGCGCCAGCACTACGGAGGCCCAGACCCAGTACTTC. This sequence encodes CASTTEAQTQYF.

In this sample, this clonotype turned up many times. Since it is a stray read in a library aimed at alpha chains, this beta chain has a size that is not meaningful. This chain links TRBV2 with TRBJ2-5; maybe TRBD2 (5 bases). V lost 2 bases, J lost 2 bases, and 12 bases lay in between. The CDR3 length is 15 residues. Germline CDR1 and CDR2: SNHLY and FYNNEI. As DNA, the CDR3 is TGTGCCAGCAGTGAACTTGGGAGTACGCAAGAGACCCAGTACTTC. Its translation is CASSELGSTQETQYF.

In its sample, this clonotype is medium-sized. Within a library made for alpha chains, this beta chain is off target, and its count is uninformative. The DNA of the CDR3 is TGTGCCAGTAGTTTGACAGTGAACAATGAGCAGTTCTTC. Its translation is CASSLTVNNEQFF. V is TRBV19 and J is TRBJ2-1, with TRBD1 as a possible D gene (5 bases). There are 13 residues in the CDR3. V lost 5 bases and J lost 5, with 10 bases in between. From germline, CDR1 is LNHDA and CDR2 SQIVND (reference sequence).

This clonotype was found a few times. Within a library made for alpha chains, this beta chain is off target, and its count is uninformative. The CDR3 reads CASSQRYRGTGELFF. The CDR3 DNA reads TGTGCCAGCAGTCAGAGGTACCGTGGGACCGGGGAGCTGTTTTTT. The V gene is TRBV6-5, the J gene TRBJ2-2; no firm D call. The germline gives CDR1 MNHEY, CDR2 SVGAGI. The CDR3 runs to 15 residues. Trimming pared 5 bases from V and 5 bases from J, leaving 15 bases between.

This clonotype was seen many times. The library was designed around alpha chains, so this beta chain is a stray read whose abundance carries little weight. The rearrangement uses TRBV24-1 and TRBJ2-5; 7 bases map to TRBD1. Germline CDR1 KGHDR, CDR2 SFDVKD. The CDR3 length is 13 residues. Losses at the gene ends were 9 bases for V and 3 bases for J; bases not matched to a gene: 6. The CDR3 here is CATGNRGEETQYF. The CDR3, as DNA: TGTGCCACCGGTAACAGGGGAGAAGAGACCCAGTACTTC.

This clonotype was counted ten times or more. Because the library targeted alpha chains, this beta chain is an off-target read whose size means little. The V and J genes are TRBV6-2 or TRBV6-3 and TRBJ1-1; TRBD1 aligns across 8 bases. Losses at the gene ends were 7 bases for V and 1 base for J; bases not matched to a gene: 8. Germline CDR1 is MNHEY and CDR2 is SVGEGT. The CDR3 loop spans 15 amino acids. Here the CDR3 DNA reads TGTGCCAGCAAGATCCTGGACAGGGCGAACACTGAAGCTTTCTTT. This gives the protein CASKILDRANTEAFF.

This clonotype was counted many times. Being off target in a library aimed at alpha chains, this beta chain has a size of little meaning. The V gene is TRBV6-5, the J gene TRBJ1-1; D ambiguous. The CDR3 length is 13 residues. Germline lookup yields CDR1 MNHEY and CDR2 SVGAGI. The V gene lost 2 bases and the J gene lost 7 bases, with 11 bases spanning the gap. CDR3 residues: CASSYKGWGEAFF. Written as DNA, the CDR3 is TGTGCCAGCAGTTACAAGGGTTGGGGTGAAGCTTTCTTT.

This clonotype was detected ten times or more. This beta chain is an off-target read within a library intended for alpha chains, so its frequency means little. The chain is built from TRBV29-1 and TRBJ1-1, with D possibly being TRBD1 (6 bases). Looked up from germline, CDR1 is SQVTM and CDR2 is ANQGSEA. This CDR3 has 13 amino acids. V was shortened by 3 bases and J by 4 bases, with 12 bases between the two germline ends. CDR3 loop: CSVDKGGGTEAFF. The CDR3 DNA is TGCAGCGTTGATAAGGGGGGAGGCACTGAAGCTTTCTTT.

This clonotype was seen a handful of times. This may come from a read error, since a much larger clone is one base off. This beta chain represents an off-target read in a library built for alpha chains; its size is of limited meaning. V and J are TRBV21-1 and TRBJ1-2; the D call of TRBD1 is as the table states it, not checked on the DNA. TRBV21-1 is designated a pseudogene. The CDR3 is 16 amino acids. In nucleotides, the CDR3 is TGTGCCAGCAGCTCCCGGCAGACCCCGGAGGCCTATGGCTACACCTTC. Protein sequence: CASSSRQTPEAYGYTF.

This clonotype was seen repeatedly, ten times or more. This beta chain represents an off-target read in a library built for alpha chains; its size is of limited meaning. The gene calls are TRBV12-3 or TRBV12-4 and TRBJ1-5; D gene unclear. Trimming left V 6 bases short and J 5 bases short, with 11 bases between. The CDR3 covers 13 residues. The CDR3 DNA reads as TGTGCCAGCAGCCCTACCACGGATCAGCCCCAGCATTTT. It yields the protein CASSPTTDQPQHF.

As concerns this clonotype: Within a library made for alpha chains, this beta chain is off target, and its count is uninformative. The genes are TRBV7-9 and TRBJ1-1, with D possibly being TRBD1 (5 bases). Germline V gene lookup returns CDR1 SEHNR and CDR2 FQNEAQ (reference sequence). The CDR3 loop spans 16 amino acids. Trimming pared 0 bases from V and 3 bases from J, leaving 14 bases between. The CDR3 is CASSLAAQGTHTEAFF. In DNA, the CDR3 is TGTGCCAGCAGCTTAGCGGCCCAGGGAACCCACACTGAAGCTTTCTTT.

This clonotype was seen at least ten times. This beta chain is a stray sequence in a library constructed for alpha chains; its clone size is not meaningful. The CDR3 region is CASSPGWQTQYF. DNA for the CDR3: TGTGCCAGCAGCCCGGGTTGGCAGACCCAGTACTTC. The rearrangement links TRBV9 to TRBJ2-5; D is undetermined. V lost 4 bases and J lost 6, with 10 bases in between. This CDR3 spans 12 amino acids. Germline lookup yields CDR1 SGDLS and CDR2 YYNGEE.

This clonotype was seen ten or more times. This beta chain represents an off-target read in a library built for alpha chains; its size is of limited meaning. The rearrangement links TRBV20-1 to TRBJ2-7, with a weak D call TRBD2 (5 bases). This CDR3 is 13 amino acids long. Trimming cost V 5 bases and J 2 bases, with 13 bases left between them. Germline-derived CDR1 and CDR2 are DFQATT and SNEGSKA (reference sequence). The CDR3 is CSAFLPTTYEQYF. CDR3 in DNA: TGCAGTGCTTTTCTACCGACTACCTACGAGCAGTACTTC.

This clonotype has a count of ten or more. This beta chain slipped into a library made for alpha chains as a stray read, so its size is not meaningful. V usage is TRBV7-9 and J usage is TRBJ1-5, with unresolved D. The V end lost 5 bases, the J end lost 4 bases, and 9 bases lay between the germline ends. The germline gives CDR1 SEHNR, CDR2 FQNEAQ (reference sequence). This CDR3 has 13 residues. The DNA of the CDR3 is TGTGCCAGCAGCGTCAATATGAATCAGCCCCAGCATTTT. Its translation is CASSVNMNQPQHF.